The 19 T cell receptor beta chains in this list originate from one sample, sequenced in a study of T cell responses to AZD1222 COVID-19 vaccine. Clones were sequenced by immunoSEQ multiplex PCR, and TCRdb holds only the in-frame ones, with some missing. The sample includes approximately 120,000 clones, approximately 92% of them seen just once. The source was peripheral blood, collected on day 0 of AZD1222 vaccination. These receptors all stem from an adult in good health.

The V gene is TRBV9, the J gene TRBJ2-5; D is ambiguous. Trimming shortened V by 0 bases and J by 2 bases, and 8 bases separated the two germline ends. This CDR3 spans 14 amino acids. CDR1 and CDR2 from the germline V gene are SGDLS and YYNGEE. The CDR3 coding sequence is TGTGCCAGCAGCGTAGGCCCGGCGCAAGAGACCCAGTACTTC. It translates to CASSVGPAQETQYF.

This chain uses TRBV27 with TRBJ1-5; 7 bases agree with TRBD1. Trimming at V came to 5 bases and at J to 11 bases, leaving 9 bases not matched to a gene. Germline lookup yields CDR1 MNHEY and CDR2 SMNVEV (reference sequence). This CDR3 is 13 amino acids long. The CDR3 is CASSEQGSSSQHF. The CDR3 coding sequence is TGTGCCAGCAGTGAACAGGGGTCGTCGTCCCAGCATTTT.

The J gene is TRBJ1-2, the V gene TRBV28, with 7 bases aligning to TRBD1. V was pared by 2 bases and J by 4 bases, with 13 bases of the junction left unmatched. CDR1 and CDR2 (germline): MDHEN, SYDVKM. The CDR3 loop spans 17 amino acids. This CDR3 is CASSLGGRRGHFYGYTF. CDR3 coding DNA: TGTGCCAGCAGTTTAGGAGGGCGTAGGGGGCACTTCTATGGCTACACCTTC.

A few counts support this clone. The chain recombines TRBV29-1 with TRBJ2-1; D is unclear. V lost 0 bases and J lost 0, with 12 bases in between. CDR1 SQVTM and CDR2 ANQGSEA come from the germline V gene. This CDR3 spans 16 amino acids. CDR3: CSVEDYGSSSYNEQFF. CDR3 nucleotide sequence: TGCAGCGTTGAAGATTACGGATCCAGCTCCTACAATGAGCAGTTCTTC.

The CDR3 sequence: CASSAWGISNSPLHF. The CDR3 nucleotides read TGTGCCAGCTCCGCGTGGGGGATTTCTAATTCACCCCTCCACTTT. The genes are TRBV2 and TRBJ1-6; possibly TRBD1 for D (5 bases). The CDR3 spans 15 residues. The germline V gene encodes CDR1 SNHLY and CDR2 FYNNEI. Deletions cut 8 bases from V and 6 bases from J, with 17 bases between. Supplemented by reference TRBV2 and TRBJ1-6, the full variable domain reads EPEVTQTPSHQVTQMGQEVILRCVPISNHLYFYWYRQILGQKVEFLVSFYNNEISEKSEIFDDQFSVERPDGSNFTLKIRSTKLEDSAMYFCASSAWGISNSPLHFGNGTRLTVT.

CDR3 in amino acids: CASMTGLAGTNEQFF. The CDR3 DNA sequence: TGTGCCAGCATGACCGGACTAGCGGGAACCAATGAGCAGTTCTTC. This chain joins TRBV5-4 and TRBJ2-1, with TRBD2 matching 12 bases. The germline CDR1 and CDR2 sequences are SGHNT and YYREEE (reference sequence). The CDR3 covers 15 residues. V shed 6 bases, J shed 6 bases, and the junction held 7 bases outside the gene matches.

V is TRBV9 and J is TRBJ1-2; D is uncertain. Germline lookup yields CDR1 SGDLS and CDR2 YYNGEE. The CDR3 contains 13 residues. Trimming took off 0 bases at V and 8 bases at J, with 11 bases between the two ends. The CDR3 loop reads CASSVGPSGGYTF. In DNA, the CDR3 is TGTGCCAGCAGCGTAGGCCCCTCGGGAGGCTACACCTTC.

The chain joins TRBV30 to TRBJ2-1; 12 bases align to TRBD1. Trimming removed 0 bases from V and 7 bases from J; junction bases left unmatched: 16. Germline V gene lookup returns CDR1 GTSNPN and CDR2 SVGIG (reference sequence). This CDR3 has 19 amino acids. In nucleotides, the CDR3 is TGTGCCTGGAGTGTAACGAGTTCCGGGACAGGGGGCGGTCGGAATGAGCAGTTCTTC. As protein: CAWSVTSSGTGGGRNEQFF.

The gene calls are TRBV2 and TRBJ2-6; tentatively, D is TRBD2 (6 bases). CDR1 is SNHLY and CDR2 is FYNNEI in the germline V gene. The V gene lost 5 bases and the J gene lost 1 base, with 15 bases spanning the gap. CDR3 length: 17 residues. In nucleotides, the CDR3 is TGTGCCAGCAGTCACCGGGACTCTGGTTCTGGGGCCAACGTCCTGACTTTC. Its protein product is CASSHRDSGSGANVLTF. Looking up the rest from reference TRBV2 and TRBJ2-6 gives the full variable domain: EPEVTQTPSHQVTQMGQEVILRCVPISNHLYFYWYRQILGQKVEFLVSFYNNEISEKSEIFDDQFSVERPDGSNFTLKIRSTKLEDSAMYFCASSHRDSGSGANVLTFGAGSRLTVL.

This clone appeared once. This sequence joins TRBV29-1 and TRBJ1-1; a weak D match, TRBD1 (5 bases). The CDR3 loop spans 12 amino acids. Per the germline V gene, CDR1 is SQVTM and CDR2 is ANQGSEA. The ends were cut back, 7 bases at V and 7 bases at J, with 16 bases in the middle. CDR3 in amino acids: CSEQKLRGEAFF. Written as DNA, the CDR3 is TGCAGCGAGCAGAAACTTAGGGGTGAAGCTTTCTTT.

The chain carries TRBV19 and TRBJ2-1; D might be TRBD2 (6 bases). From germline, CDR1 is LNHDA and CDR2 SQIVND (reference sequence). The V end lost 5 bases, the J end lost 14 bases, and 13 bases lay between the germline ends. The CDR3 covers 11 residues. CDR3 coding DNA: TGTGCCAGTAGTGCGGGGACTGGAAAGTTCTTC. Protein: CASSAGTGKFF.

V gene TRBV5-1 combines with J gene TRBJ2-2; D call uncertain. V lost 1 base, J lost 6 bases, and 19 bases lay in between. This CDR3 has 17 amino acids. Germline V gene sequence: CDR1 SGHRS, CDR2 YFSETQ. The CDR3 protein is CASSLKSIRQTPGELFF. CDR3 in DNA: TGCGCCAGCAGCTTGAAATCAATTCGGCAGACCCCCGGGGAGCTGTTTTTT.

This clone has only a few counts. This sequence joins TRBV14 and TRBJ2-1, with TRBD2 identical over 13 bases. The length of the CDR3 is 20 residues. Germline CDR1 is SGHDN and CDR2 is FVKESK. Trimming took 4 bases from V and 0 from J; bases not matched to a gene: 12. The CDR3 spells CASSRRMGLAGSSSYNEQFF. The CDR3 DNA reads as TGTGCCAGCAGCCGCCGAATGGGACTAGCGGGATCGAGCTCCTACAATGAGCAGTTCTTC.

This rearrangement joins TRBV15 to TRBJ1-6, with D possibly matching TRBD1 (5 bases). The CDR3 runs 16 residues. Germline V lookup: CDR1 LNHNV, CDR2 YYDKDF (reference sequence). The germline V and J ends were trimmed by 5 bases and 7 bases, with 18 bases remaining between them. The CDR3 DNA reads as TGTGCCACCAGCCTTGACCAGGGCGGGGTAAATTCACCCCTCCACTTT. This translates into CATSLDQGGVNSPLHF.

The V and J genes are TRBV5-5 and TRBJ2-1, with D hard to call. V gave up 2 bases and J gave up 0 bases, with 6 bases separating them. Germline V gene lookup returns CDR1 SGHKS and CDR2 YYEKEE (reference sequence). The CDR3 loop spans 14 amino acids. The CDR3 protein is CASSFPASYNEQFF. CDR3 coding DNA: TGTGCCAGCAGCTTTCCTGCCTCCTACAATGAGCAGTTCTTC.

V gene TRBV21-1 combines with J gene TRBJ1-5; TRBD1 is taken as the D call from the table, unchecked against the DNA. TRBV21-1 constitutes a pseudogene. The CDR3 is made up of 13 amino acids. Here the CDR3 reads CASSVQGRQPQHF. The DNA of the CDR3 is TGTGCCAGCAGCGTACAGGGTCGTCAGCCCCAGCATTTT.

This clone was recorded a few times. The CDR3 region has the DNA TGCAGCGTTGTGGGGCAGGCAGTTGATGGCTACACCTTC. Its translation is CSVVGQAVDGYTF. The rearrangement joins TRBV29-1 to TRBJ1-2, with D tentatively TRBD1 (5 bases). Germline lookup yields CDR1 SQVTM and CDR2 ANQGSEA. The CDR3 covers 13 residues. V was cut by 4 bases and J by 6 bases, with 15 bases left in between.

The CDR3 region has the DNA TGTGCCAGCAGTTTTGGAGGGGGCAGCAATCAGCCCCAGCATTTT. Translation gives CASSFGGGSNQPQHF. The V call is TRBV27, the J call TRBJ1-5, with 7 bases aligning to TRBD1. J was trimmed by 1 base and V by 3 bases; bases with no gene match: 3. The CDR3 sequence is 15 residues long. Germline values: CDR1 MNHEY, CDR2 SMNVEV (reference sequence).

This clone was found a few times. The CDR3 spells CASSQFRQGEGYTF. The CDR3, as DNA: TGCGCCAGCAGTCAATTTAGGCAGGGTGAAGGCTACACCTTC. This chain uses TRBV23-1 with TRBJ1-2; tentatively, D is TRBD1 (5 bases). TRBV23-1 is filed as an ORF, its function uncertain. The CDR3 runs to 14 residues. V lost 1 base, J lost 8 bases, and 14 bases lay in between.